This T cell receptor (beta chain) is from a study of blood T cell repertoires in COVID-19. Study-level information: Spain, Italy and the United States supplied samples that represented acute and convalescent COVID-19. Nucleic acid was either cDNA or gDNA, and it came from T cells, B-cell-depleted T cells, or PBMCs.

Methods used by the authors: Counts of nucleated cells, estimated from reference gene primer amplification, were obtained. Sequencing was performed with immunoSEQ multiplex PCR; in TCRdb, only in-frame clones are kept and a portion is missing. V and J calls and clone size come straight from that table; D and trimming were deduced from the DNA. The data hold 150,000 or so clones, with 84% observed a single time. In germline, CDR1 is MNHEY, CDR2 SMNVEV (reference sequence). The length of the CDR3 is 16 residues. J was trimmed by 0 bases and V by 7 bases; bases with no gene match: 8. Specimen: peripheral blood. The chain joins TRBV27 to TRBJ2-2; 7 nucleotides agree with TRBD1. The clonotype originates from a human donor in a cohort sampled during active COVID-19. CDR3 amino acids: CASKYRGFANTGELFF. The CDR3 coding sequence is TGTGCCAGCAAGTACAGGGGCTTCGCGAACACCGGGGAGCTGTTTTTT.